Following are 23 T cell receptor beta chains from one sample sequenced in a study of cytomegalovirus exposure and HLA in healthy donors. This PCR relied on a set of 60 Vbeta primers and 13 Jbeta primers. Measured with immunoSEQ multiplex PCR; TCRdb has only the in-frame clones, and not every one. Of around 130,000 clones detected, 77% appear once; the ten largest clones hold roughly 5.8%. Input material: PBMCs. These receptors all come from a man aged 18 to 30 in good health and CMV-seropositive.

This clone has more than one count but fewer than ten. The V gene is TRBV6-1, the J gene TRBJ1-5; tentatively, D is TRBD1 (5 bases). CDR3 length: 14 residues. V lost 1 base, J lost 6 bases, and 10 bases lay in between. The germline gives CDR1 MNHNS, CDR2 SASEGT. CDR3 DNA: TGTGCCAGCAGTGAAGAGATCAGGGTTCAGCCCCAGCATTTT. It yields the protein CASSEEIRVQPQHF.

This clone was recorded only once. The CDR3 loop reads CASSQLAREQYF. CDR3 coding DNA: TGTGCCAGCAGTCAACTAGCTCGCGAGCAGTACTTC. The chain carries TRBV6-6 and TRBJ2-7, with D possibly being TRBD2 (6 bases). This CDR3 comprises 12 residues. Trimming shortened V by 5 bases and J by 6 bases, and 11 bases separated the two germline ends. Germline-derived CDR1 and CDR2 are MNHNY and SVGAGI (reference sequence).

The chain links TRBV4-1 to TRBJ1-1; D is unclear. Trimming cost V 2 bases and J 3 bases, with 10 bases left between them. Germline-derived CDR1 and CDR2 are MGHRA and YSYEKL. The CDR3 contains 14 residues. The CDR3 is CASSQTQVDTEAFF. In nucleotides, the CDR3 is TGCGCCAGCAGCCAAACTCAGGTGGACACTGAAGCTTTCTTT.

The chain has TRBV7-9 and TRBJ2-1; 7 bases align to TRBD1. CDR1 and CDR2 from the germline V gene are SEHNR and FQNEAQ (reference sequence). CDR3 length equals 17 residues. V lost 4 bases to trimming and J lost 3 bases; unmatched junction nucleotides: 12. The CDR3 region is CASSSEEGAKFYNEQFF. The CDR3, as DNA: TGTGCCAGCAGCTCAGAAGAGGGGGCAAAATTCTACAATGAGCAGTTCTTC.

The rearrangement links TRBV4-2 to TRBJ2-7; weak D call: TRBD2 (5 bases). The CDR3 has 15 amino acids. Germline loops: CDR1 LGHNA, CDR2 YNFKEQ. V shed 1 base and J shed 3 bases, with 13 bases lying between them. CDR3 nucleotides: TGTGCCAGCAGCCAAGGTGTGGGCGGGTACTACGAGCAGTACTTC. Translation: CASSQGVGGYYEQYF.

CDR3 residues: CASSLGREAGELFF. In DNA, the CDR3 is TGTGCCAGCAGCTTGGGTAGGGAGGCCGGGGAGCTGTTTTTT. The J gene is TRBJ2-2, the V gene TRBV7-8; possible D gene TRBD2, 6 bases. CDR3 size: 14 residues. Trimming took 3 bases from V and 6 from J, leaving 11 bases between them. CDR1 is SGHVS and CDR2 is FQNEAQ in the germline V gene.

This clone has more than one count but fewer than ten. The chain joins TRBV5-6 to TRBJ1-3; no firm D call. Germline values: CDR1 SGHDT, CDR2 YYEEEE. Trimming left V 3 bases short and J 0 bases short, with 10 bases between. The CDR3 has 15 amino acids. This CDR3 reads CASSYSPLSGNTIYF. The DNA of the CDR3 is TGTGCCAGCAGCTACAGTCCCCTCTCTGGAAACACCATATATTTT. Full variable domain (remainder filled in from reference TRBV5-6 and TRBJ1-3): DAGVTQSPTHLIKTRGQQVTLRCSPKSGHDTVSWYQQALGQGPQFIFQYYEEEERQRGNFPDRFSGHQFPNYSSELNVNALLLGDSALYLCASSYSPLSGNTIYFGEGSWLTVV.

This clone was seen once. The chain uses TRBV7-9 and TRBJ2-5, with a weak D call TRBD1 (5 bases). Germline V gene lookup returns CDR1 SEHNR and CDR2 FQNEAQ (reference sequence). The CDR3 runs 14 residues. V was pared by 0 bases and J by 1 base, with 6 bases between. The CDR3 DNA reads as TGTGCCAGCAGCTTAGCGCAGGGCCAAGAGACCCAGTACTTC. It encodes CASSLAQGQETQYF. Full variable domain (rest looked up from reference TRBV7-9 and TRBJ2-5): DTGVSQNPRHKITKRGQNVTFRCDPISEHNRLYWYRQTLGQGPEFLTYFQNEAQLEKSRLLSDRFSAERPKGSFSTLEIQRTEQGDSAMYLCASSLAQGQETQYFGPGTRLLVL.

This sequence joins TRBV6-6 and TRBJ1-2; D may be TRBD1 (5 bases). Germline V CDR1 and CDR2: MNHNY, SVGAGI (reference sequence). Trimming removed 0 bases from V and 5 bases from J, with 13 bases in between. The CDR3 covers 15 residues. The CDR3 region is CASSYSDGTSYGYTF. As DNA, the CDR3 is TGTGCCAGCAGTTACTCGGACGGGACTTCTTATGGCTACACCTTC.

The V call is TRBV27, the J call TRBJ2-5; 8 nucleotides match TRBD1. The DNA matches TRBJ2-7 better at its end, which makes the J call doubtful. The CDR3 covers 14 residues. Germline CDR1 reads MNHEY; CDR2 reads SMNVEV (reference sequence). CDR3 in DNA: TGTGCCAGCAGTTTGACAGGGGCGCCCGGCGAGCAGTACTTC. This encodes CASSLTGAPGEQYF.

This clone was counted only a few times. This chain connects TRBV6-1 to TRBJ2-5; 9 positions agree with TRBD1. Germline V gives CDR1 MNHNS, CDR2 SASEGT. This CDR3 comprises 15 residues. The junction had 3 bases not matched to a gene; V was cut back by 2 bases and J by 2 bases. This CDR3 is CASSEYRGPQETQYF. CDR3 sequence (DNA): TGTGCCAGCAGTGAATACAGGGGGCCGCAAGAGACCCAGTACTTC.

This sequence joins TRBV19 and TRBJ2-1; D unclear. Per the germline V gene, CDR1 is LNHDA and CDR2 is SQIVND (reference sequence). The V and J ends lost 5 bases and 11 bases respectively, with 16 bases between them. This CDR3 is built from 13 residues. The CDR3 protein is CASSPRLYTQQFF. DNA of the CDR3: TGTGCCAGTAGTCCAAGACTCTACACCCAGCAGTTCTTC.

This chain links TRBV4-1 with TRBJ2-1, with 13 positions matching TRBD2. Germline V CDR1 and CDR2: MGHRA, YSYEKL. Losses at the gene ends were 2 bases for V and 0 bases for J; bases not matched to a gene: 7. The CDR3 has 19 amino acids. The CDR3 nucleotides are TGCGCCAGCAGCCAAAAACTAGCGGGAGGGCCCTACTCCTACAATGAGCAGTTCTTC. This translates into CASSQKLAGGPYSYNEQFF.

The chain has TRBV27 and TRBJ1-1; weak D call: TRBD1 (5 bases). V was trimmed by 3 bases and J by 0 bases, leaving 17 bases between them. The CDR3 runs to 17 residues. Germline V CDR1 and CDR2: MNHEY, SMNVEV (reference sequence). In nucleotides, the CDR3 is TGTGCCAGCAGTTTCGACGGGGACTACGGGCTGAACACTGAAGCTTTCTTT. Its translation is CASSFDGDYGLNTEAFF.

CDR3 in amino acids: CASTGENTEAFF. CDR3 in DNA: TGTGCCAGCACGGGAGAGAACACTGAAGCTTTCTTT. The genes are TRBV9 and TRBJ1-1; D gene ambiguous. The CDR3 sequence is 12 residues long. V dropped 6 bases and J dropped 1 base, with 7 bases sitting between them. Germline-derived CDR1 and CDR2 are SGDLS and YYNGEE.

The rearrangement uses TRBV7-6 and TRBJ2-7; TRBD2 matches 8 bases. The ends lost 4 bases at V and 2 bases at J; junction bases unmatched: 7. Germline V gives CDR1 SGHVS, CDR2 FNYEAQ. CDR3 length: 15 residues. The CDR3 reads CASSYSSGSTYEQYF. CDR3 nucleotides: TGTGCCAGCAGCTACTCCAGCGGGAGCACCTACGAGCAGTACTTC.

The chain recombines TRBV2 with TRBJ2-2, with 12 bases that match TRBD1. The CDR3 has 15 residues. CDR1 is SNHLY and CDR2 is FYNNEI in the germline V gene. The V and J ends lost 11 bases and 7 bases, in that order; junction bases with no gene match: 11. This chain's CDR3 is CALRGGQGADGELFF. The CDR3, as DNA: TGTGCCTTGCGGGGGGGACAGGGGGCAGACGGGGAGCTGTTTTTT.

This clone has more than one count but fewer than ten. The chain is built from TRBV2 and TRBJ1-4; 10 bases match TRBD1. CDR1 SNHLY and CDR2 FYNNEI come from the germline V gene. CDR3 length equals 14 residues. With 6 bases clipped from V and 7 bases from J, the junction kept 5 bases outside the gene matches. The CDR3 spells CASSDRGRSEKLFF. CDR3 sequence (DNA): TGTGCCAGCAGCGACAGGGGGCGCAGTGAAAAACTGTTTTTT.

The V gene is TRBV19, the J gene TRBJ2-2; TRBD2 matches at 12 bases. CDR3 size: 17 residues. V shed 1 base, J shed 4 bases, and the junction held 4 bases outside the gene matches. Germline V lookup: CDR1 LNHDA, CDR2 SQIVND (reference sequence). The CDR3 DNA sequence: TGTGCCAGTAGTATAGGGCTAGCGGGAGGGAGCACCGGGGAGCTGTTTTTT. Translation gives CASSIGLAGGSTGELFF.

This clone was seen more than once but under ten times. The gene calls are TRBV4-1 and TRBJ2-2; TRBD2 aligns across 7 bases. Germline-derived CDR1 and CDR2 are MGHRA and YSYEKL. This CDR3 comprises 17 residues. V was clipped by 4 bases and J by 0 bases; unmatched bases: 8. The CDR3 DNA follows: TGCGCCAGCAGCCGTTTGCCGGCGGGGGCGAACACCGGGGAGCTGTTTTTT. Protein sequence: CASSRLPAGANTGELFF.

The DNA for the CDR3 is TGCGCCAGCAGAGAGGGGGACAGGGCTATAAACACCATATATTTT. Its protein is CASREGDRAINTIYF. The J gene is TRBJ1-3, the V gene TRBV5-1; 9 bases line up with TRBD1. With V trimmed by 5 bases and J by 6 bases, 9 bases remained unmatched. The CDR3 extends over 15 amino acids. Germline lookup yields CDR1 SGHRS and CDR2 YFSETQ.

A note on this clone: The junction and the germline gene differ at one end; a read error may be behind it. The DNA of the CDR3 is TGTTCCAGCAGCTTACTAGCGGGAGGGCCATGGGCCGGGGAGCTGTTTTTT. It is translated as CSSSLLAGGPWAGELFF. The rearrangement links TRBV7-9 to TRBJ2-2; 13 bases align to TRBD2. Germline values: CDR1 SEHNR, CDR2 FQNEAQ (reference sequence). The CDR3 sequence is 17 residues long.

The rearrangement links TRBV4-1 to TRBJ2-7, with D possibly matching TRBD2 (6 bases). CDR1 is MGHRA and CDR2 is YSYEKL in the germline V gene. The CDR3 sequence is 14 residues long. V lost 7 bases to trimming and J lost 0 bases, with 13 bases between them. The CDR3 protein is CASNGAGDSYEQYF. The CDR3 DNA is TGCGCCAGCAACGGAGCGGGTGACTCCTACGAGCAGTACTTC.